This T cell receptor (beta chain) was obtained from a study of post-analysis software for immune sequencing data. Study-wide results and limits: Among multiple sclerosis patients, normalized Chao1 diversity was significantly below that of controls. Under the F measure, samples that were prepared in one batch clustered strongly together. In patients, TRBV5-6, TRBV5-1 and TRBV20-1 belonged to roughly five TRBV segments found more frequently than in controls.

V was clipped by 5 bases and J by 2 bases, with 13 bases between them. CDR3 size: 15 residues. Germline V gene data show CDR1 as MNHEY and CDR2 as SVGAGI. In this sample, this clonotype turned up many times. Its antigen is still unknown. Built from TCR beta cDNA, the libraries had unique molecular identifiers in them. TCRdb recomputed calls from the PCR reads with MiXCR, one row per CDR3 protein. This table has some 690,000 distinct CDR3 sequences, roughly 30% appearing once. This rearrangement joins TRBV6-5 to TRBJ2-1; D may be TRBD1 (7 bases). Sequencing was carried out using blood. The clonotype originates from a girl aged 5 to 17 with multiple sclerosis. The CDR3 reads CASSPDREAYNEQFF. CDR3 in DNA: TGTGCCAGCAGTCCCGACAGGGAGGCCTACAATGAGCAGTTCTTC.